This T cell receptor (beta chain) comes out of a study of circulating and synovial CD4+ cells in juvenile arthritis. Study findings and constraints: Circulating pathogenic-like and bulk T cells looked alike by Vbeta family usage. Bulk blood CD4 repertoires were more diverse than these. These blood cells shared more CDR3 sequences with synovium than bulk blood.

The CDR3 has 13 amino acids. J lost 9 bases, V lost 4 bases, and 6 bases had no gene match. Germline loops: CDR1 SGHNT, CDR2 YYREEE (reference sequence). The assay was immunoSEQ multiplex PCR, and TCRdb's table has in-frame clones only and misses some. Of some 33,000 clones in the sample, approximately 94% were seen once. Notes on this clone: Its matching antigen is unknown.

The TCR was taken from a human donor with juvenile idiopathic arthritis. Source material: CD4+ T cells from blood. This chain joins TRBV5-4 and TRBJ2-7, with TRBD1 matching 11 bases. This CDR3 reads CASSPGQGDAQYF. DNA for the CDR3: TGTGCCAGCAGCCCGGGACAGGGGGACGCGCAGTACTTC.